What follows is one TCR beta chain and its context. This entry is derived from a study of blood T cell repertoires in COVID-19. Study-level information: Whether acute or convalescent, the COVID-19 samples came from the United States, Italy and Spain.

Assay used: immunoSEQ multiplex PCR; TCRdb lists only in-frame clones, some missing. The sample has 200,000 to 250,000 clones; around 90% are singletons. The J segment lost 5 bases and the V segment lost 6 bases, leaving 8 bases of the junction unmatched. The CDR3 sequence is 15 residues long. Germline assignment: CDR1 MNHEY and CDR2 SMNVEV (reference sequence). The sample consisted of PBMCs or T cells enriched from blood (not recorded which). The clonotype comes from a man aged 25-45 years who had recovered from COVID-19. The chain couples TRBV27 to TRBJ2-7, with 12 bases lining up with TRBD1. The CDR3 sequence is CASSSAGTGGHEQYF. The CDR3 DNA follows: TGTGCCAGCAGCTCAGCCGGGACAGGGGGCCACGAGCAGTACTTC.